A single sample is the source of the 20 T cell receptor beta chains below, sequenced in a study of T cell repertoires in cytomegalovirus infection. TCRdb reanalysed the reads using MiXCR and keeps one entry per CDR3 protein. The sample records 630,000 or so distinct CDR3 sequences, less than 25% being singletons. Material: CD8+ T cells from PBMCs. All receptors come from a human donor in good health (CMV status not recorded). Some clones in this sample may be carry-over from other donors' samples.

The rearrangement joins TRBV20-1 to TRBJ2-7; 7 bases align to TRBD2. The CDR3 length is 13 residues. V lost 7 bases to trimming and J lost 0 bases; unmatched junction nucleotides: 6. Germline lookup yields CDR1 DFQATT and CDR2 SNEGSKA (reference sequence). In DNA form, the CDR3 reads TGCAGTGTACGGGGGGAGACCTCCTACGAGCAGTACTTC. Protein sequence: CSVRGETSYEQYF.

The chain has TRBV14 and TRBJ1-2; D unresolved. CDR3 length: 15 residues. Germline assignment: CDR1 SGHDN and CDR2 FVKESK. Trimming removed 0 bases at V and 1 base at J, with 9 bases between. The CDR3, as DNA: TGTGCCAGCAGCCAAGATATGACAATTAACTATGGCTACACCTTC. Its protein is CASSQDMTINYGYTF.

The chain carries TRBV10-3 and TRBJ2-7; maybe TRBD1 (6 bases). The V gene's germline CDR1 is ENHRY and CDR2 SYGVKD. CDR3 size: 13 residues. With 6 bases removed from V and 4 bases from J, the gap between germline ends came to 13 bases. CDR3 nucleotide sequence: TGTGCCATCAGACCGGGACACCTTTACGAGCAGTACTTC. This translates into CAIRPGHLYEQYF.

The chain combines TRBV20-1 with TRBJ1-2; the D gene is possibly TRBD1 (6 bases). V gave up 6 bases and J gave up 7 bases, with 18 bases separating them. Germline V lookup: CDR1 DFQATT, CDR2 SNEGSKA (reference sequence). The CDR3 length is 13 residues. CDR3 protein: CSARPPGAVGYTF. CDR3 in DNA: TGCAGTGCAAGGCCCCCGGGGGCAGTTGGCTACACCTTC.

At least ten counts were recorded for this clonotype. This chain uses TRBV7-2 with TRBJ2-2, with 15 bases aligning to TRBD2. V was pared by 3 bases and J by 9 bases, with 5 bases of the junction left unmatched. Germline CDR1 reads SGHTA; CDR2 reads FQGNSA. CDR3 length equals 16 residues. The CDR3 spells CASSFVGLAGGRELFF. The CDR3 coding sequence is TGTGCCAGCAGCTTCGTAGGACTAGCGGGAGGGAGGGAGCTGTTTTTT.

The chain links TRBV19 to TRBJ2-1; 7 nucleotides line up with TRBD2. V shed 6 bases, J shed 2 bases, and the junction held 4 bases outside the gene matches. From germline, CDR1 is LNHDA and CDR2 SQIVND (reference sequence). CDR3 length: 14 residues. The DNA of the CDR3 is TGTGCCAGTAGGTTTGGGGGGGCCTACAATGAGCAGTTCTTC. This sequence encodes CASRFGGAYNEQFF.

This clonotype came up a few times. The rearrangement uses TRBV28 and TRBJ2-2, with unresolved D. The CDR3 covers 12 residues. The V end lost 6 bases, the J end lost 4 bases, and 6 bases lay between the germline ends. The V gene's germline CDR1 is MDHEN and CDR2 SYDVKM. CDR3 DNA sequence: TGTGCCAGCAGCCGACTCACCGGGGAGCTGTTTTTT. It specifies CASSRLTGELFF.

This clonotype was observed many times. The J gene is TRBJ2-3, the V gene TRBV28, with TRBD1 as a possible D gene (6 bases). Germline CDR1 reads MDHEN; CDR2 reads SYDVKM. This CDR3 is built from 18 residues. The ends were cut back, 4 bases at V and 4 bases at J, with 24 bases in the middle. CDR3 region: CASSSERPRTALADTQYF. The CDR3 DNA sequence: TGTGCCAGCAGTTCCGAGCGCCCTCGGACAGCTTTGGCAGATACGCAGTATTTT. Full variable domain (rest looked up from reference TRBV28 and TRBJ2-3): DVKVTQSSRYLVKRTGEKVFLECVQDMDHENMFWYRQDPGLGLRLIYFSYDVKMKEKGDIPEGYSVSREKKERFSLILESASTNQTSMYLCASSSERPRTALADTQYFGPGTRLTVL.

In this sample, this clonotype turned up a few times. The V gene is TRBV5-6, the J gene TRBJ2-7; 10 nucleotides match TRBD1. There are 14 residues in the CDR3. The germline CDR1 and CDR2 sequences are SGHDT and YYEEEE. Trimming at V came to 4 bases and at J to 1 base, leaving 2 bases not matched to a gene. The CDR3 DNA sequence: TGTGCCAGCAGCGGACAGGGGGTTTCCTACGAGCAGTACGTC. The encoded protein is CASSGQGVSYEQYV.

In its sample, this clonotype was seen many times. V usage is TRBV12-3 or TRBV12-4 and J usage is TRBJ2-5, with 12 bases fitting TRBD2. There are 16 residues in the CDR3. The J segment lost 5 bases and the V segment lost 6 bases, leaving 10 bases of the junction unmatched. CDR3: CASSPTSGGTWETQYF. Here the CDR3 DNA reads TGTGCCAGCAGCCCGACTAGCGGGGGTACGTGGGAGACCCAGTACTTC.

This clonotype appeared a few times. This chain joins TRBV4-1 and TRBJ2-7; D may correspond to TRBD1 or TRBD2 (5 bases each). V lost 1 base and J 6 bases, leaving 16 bases between the germline ends. This CDR3 spans 15 amino acids. Germline assignment: CDR1 MGHRA and CDR2 YSYEKL. In DNA form, the CDR3 reads TGCGCCAGCAGCCAAGTTGGGGGTGTAGAGGCCGAGCAGTACTTC. It specifies CASSQVGGVEAEQYF.

The chain combines TRBV6-2 or TRBV6-3 with TRBJ2-5; 10 positions match TRBD1. Germline V gene lookup returns CDR1 MNHEY and CDR2 SVGEGT. V lost 2 bases to trimming and J lost 3 bases; unmatched junction nucleotides: 6. This CDR3 has 16 residues. CDR3 loop: CASSYNWDRGEETQYF. For the CDR3, the DNA is TGTGCCAGCAGTTACAATTGGGACAGGGGTGAAGAGACCCAGTACTTC.

The chain couples TRBV29-1 to TRBJ2-3; 7 bases are shared with TRBD2. The CDR3 covers 15 residues. After removal of 1 base from V and 5 bases from J, the junction contained 9 bases not matched to a gene. In germline, CDR1 is SQVTM, CDR2 ANQGSEA. The CDR3 loop is CSVEGEGRAVDTQYF. CDR3 DNA: TGCAGCGTTGAAGGGGAGGGGAGAGCCGTAGATACGCAGTATTTT.

V and J are TRBV7-9 and TRBJ2-3, with D perhaps matching TRBD1 or TRBD2 (6 bases each). This CDR3 contains 17 residues. The V end lost 2 bases, the J end lost 9 bases, and 24 bases lay between the germline ends. CDR1 and CDR2 from the germline V gene are SEHNR and FQNEAQ (reference sequence). The CDR3 DNA reads TGTGCCAGCAGCTTAACCCGACGGGGGCGCGTTCTGCACACGCAGTATTTT. This codes for CASSLTRRGRVLHTQYF.

This clonotype has a handful of counts. The genes are TRBV15 and TRBJ2-7; 8 bases map to TRBD1. Unmatched junction bases numbered 9, after V lost 1 base and J lost 7 bases. Germline V CDR1 and CDR2: LNHNV, YYDKDF (reference sequence). The CDR3 covers 15 residues. CDR3 nucleotides: TGTGCCACCAGCAGAGTAGGGACAGGTGTGTCGGAGCAGTACTTC. Translating it yields CATSRVGTGVSEQYF.

This clonotype was seen at least ten times. CDR3 in DNA: TGTGCCATCAGTGTTTCAGGGGCGGCCGGGGGTGAAGCTTTCTTT. Translating it yields CAISVSGAAGGEAFF. The V gene is TRBV10-3, the J gene TRBJ1-1; TRBD1 is a possible D gene (6 bases). Trimming shortened V by 4 bases and J by 7 bases, and 19 bases separated the two germline ends. CDR1 is ENHRY and CDR2 is SYGVKD in the germline V gene. The CDR3 has 15 residues.

The rearrangement uses TRBV12-3 or TRBV12-4 and TRBJ2-7; 9 bases match TRBD1. After removal of 4 bases from V and 6 bases from J, the junction contained 10 bases not matched to a gene. This CDR3 spans 15 amino acids. CDR3 protein: CASSSSSGTGFEQYF. The CDR3, as DNA: TGTGCCAGCAGTTCTAGTTCCGGGACAGGGTTCGAGCAGTACTTC.

This clonotype has at least ten counts. V and J are TRBV7-9 and TRBJ2-3; 9 bases map to TRBD1. From germline, CDR1 is SEHNR and CDR2 FQNEAQ (reference sequence). V was pared by 6 bases and J by 4 bases, with 8 bases of the junction left unmatched. This CDR3 comprises 15 residues. The CDR3 DNA follows: TGTGCCAGCAGGTCGACAGGGGGATTTGCAGATACGCAGTATTTT. It codes for CASRSTGGFADTQYF.

The V gene is TRBV20-1, the J gene TRBJ2-3; D remains ambiguous. V dropped 1 base and J dropped 6 bases, with 17 bases sitting between them. The CDR3 totals 15 residues. Looked up from germline, CDR1 is DFQATT and CDR2 is SNEGSKA (reference sequence). The CDR3 is CSARGLAEVSDTQYF. Written as DNA, the CDR3 is TGCAGTGCTAGAGGATTGGCTGAAGTGTCGGATACGCAGTATTTT.

This clonotype has more than one count but fewer than ten. The chain combines TRBV14 with TRBJ1-4, with TRBD1 matching 7 bases. Trimming cost V 2 bases and J 8 bases; bases outside gene matches: 5. CDR1 and CDR2 (germline): SGHDN, FVKESK. This CDR3 contains 14 residues. The CDR3, as DNA: TGTGCCAGCAGCCAAACAGGGGAGGACGAAAAACTGTTTTTT. The encoded protein is CASSQTGEDEKLFF.